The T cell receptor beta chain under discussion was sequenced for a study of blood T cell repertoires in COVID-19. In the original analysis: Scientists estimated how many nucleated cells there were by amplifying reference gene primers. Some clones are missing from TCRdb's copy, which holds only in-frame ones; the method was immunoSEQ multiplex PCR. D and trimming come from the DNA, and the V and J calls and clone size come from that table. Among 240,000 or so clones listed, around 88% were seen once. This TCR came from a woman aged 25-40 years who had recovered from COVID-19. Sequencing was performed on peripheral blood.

CDR3 DNA: TGTGCCAGCAGTTTGGGCTTTGGTACGCAGTATTTT. It translates to CASSLGFGTQYF. The chain couples TRBV12-3 or TRBV12-4 to TRBJ2-3; no clear D gene. Trimming pared 3 bases from V and 8 bases from J, leaving 9 bases between. This CDR3 is built from 12 residues.